What follows are 10 T cell receptor beta chains derived from one specimen sequenced in a study of post-analysis software for immune sequencing data (dated by TCRdb to between 2015 and 2016). The study at large found these results: Patients showed significantly higher frequencies than controls for five TRBV segments, among them TRBV5-6, TRBV5-1 and TRBV20-1.

No antigens are known for them. Library preparation used PCR. Sequencing was performed on an Illumina HiSeq 2500. To reduce PCR and sequencing biases, unique molecular identifiers were built into the TCR beta cDNA libraries. TCRdb handled the public reads itself, with Q25 trimming in fastp and clone calling in MiXCR, and kept productive beta chains. Every distinct CDR3 protein forms one entry, paired with its most common genes and DNA. The sample table holds hundreds of thousands of distinct CDR3 sequences, of which around 27% were seen once. Jointly, the top ten make up around 0.6% of the sample. The specimen was blood. Receptors were obtained from a girl between 10 and 17 years old with multiple sclerosis.

Regarding this clonotype: One end of the junction does not line up with germline, which may come from a read error. In nucleotides, the CDR3 is TGTGCCAGCAGCTCAGCACGGGCGGGTTCACCCCCCCACTTT. This codes for CASSSARAGSPPHF. This rearrangement joins TRBV11-2 to TRBJ1-6; no clear D gene. Germline V gene sequence: CDR1 SGHAT, CDR2 FQNNGV. The CDR3 totals 14 residues.

The chain has TRBV19 and TRBJ2-1, with D possibly being TRBD2 (5 bases). V was trimmed by 3 bases and J by 3 bases, leaving 9 bases between them. Germline loops: CDR1 LNHDA, CDR2 SQIVND (reference sequence). This CDR3 spans 14 amino acids. Here the CDR3 DNA reads TGTGCCAGTAGTATCAACCGGGACTACAATGAGCAGTTCTTC. Amino acid sequence: CASSINRDYNEQFF.

V and J are TRBV29-1 and TRBJ1-4; D call uncertain. CDR3 length: 15 residues. Germline V lookup: CDR1 SQVTM, CDR2 ANQGSEA. V lost 0 bases and J lost 4, with 12 bases in between. The CDR3 DNA follows: TGCAGCGTTGAAGAGTCAGCGGCTATTAATGAAAAACTGTTTTTT. This sequence encodes CSVEESAAINEKLFF.

The rearrangement joins TRBV6-2 or TRBV6-3 to TRBJ1-2, with unresolved D. This CDR3 spans 13 amino acids. The V end was cut by 7 bases, the J end by 4 bases, with 13 bases between. Germline V gene sequence: CDR1 MNHEY, CDR2 SVGEGT. The CDR3 region is CASTSRRSYGYTF. The CDR3 DNA sequence: TGTGCCAGCACCTCAAGGAGATCCTATGGCTACACCTTC.

This clonotype appeared once. The J gene is TRBJ2-2, the V gene TRBV29-1; TRBD1 matches 11 bases. The germline gives CDR1 SQVTM, CDR2 ANQGSEA. V gave up 7 bases and J gave up 7 bases; unmatched junction bases: 11. This CDR3 contains 15 residues. In nucleotides, the CDR3 is TGCAGCGCTGCTAGCGGGACAGGGGGGAGCGGGGAGCTGTTTTTT. It is translated as CSAASGTGGSGELFF.

This clonotype was seen only a few times. The chain is built from TRBV20-1 and TRBJ2-1; 8 bases line up with TRBD2. The CDR3 contains 15 residues. The germline gives CDR1 DFQATT, CDR2 SNEGSKA (reference sequence). The J segment lost 3 bases and the V segment lost 6 bases, leaving 10 bases of the junction unmatched. CDR3 protein: CSAPIPTSVYNEQFF. The CDR3 nucleotides are TGCAGTGCCCCGATCCCGACTAGCGTCTACAATGAGCAGTTCTTC.

This clonotype appeared a few times. The chain has TRBV5-1 and TRBJ2-3; D not certain. Germline CDR1 is SGHRS and CDR2 is YFSETQ. Trimming removed 0 bases from V and 2 bases from J, with 16 bases in between. The CDR3 is made up of 17 amino acids. The CDR3 protein is CASSLAQPSGPTDTQYF. Written as DNA, the CDR3 is TGCGCCAGCAGCTTGGCCCAGCCCTCCGGACCCACAGATACGCAGTATTTT.

This chain joins TRBV27 and TRBJ2-7; D gene uncertain. V was pared by 4 bases and J by 5 bases, with 21 bases between. The CDR3 runs to 16 residues. CDR1 MNHEY and CDR2 SMNVEV come from the germline V gene (reference sequence). CDR3 region: CASSSSGLSSGNEQYF. In DNA, the CDR3 is TGTGCCAGCAGTTCATCGGGCCTCAGCAGTGGGAACGAGCAGTACTTC.

This clonotype was picked up a small number of times. This chain connects TRBV4-2 to TRBJ1-6, with 7 bases fitting TRBD1. CDR1 is LGHNA, CDR2 YNFKEQ, per germline. CDR3 length equals 15 residues. The V and J ends lost 0 bases and 7 bases, in that order; junction bases with no gene match: 3. This chain's CDR3 is CASSQEKQGNSPLHF. CDR3 DNA sequence: TGTGCCAGCAGCCAAGAAAAACAGGGGAATTCACCCCTCCACTTT.

There are a few counts of this clonotype. The gene calls are TRBV7-9 and TRBJ2-7; TRBD2 matches at 10 bases. The germline V gene encodes CDR1 SEHNR and CDR2 FQNEAQ (reference sequence). With 4 bases clipped from V and 4 bases from J, the junction kept 10 bases outside the gene matches. The CDR3 spans 16 residues. The CDR3 bases are TGTGCCAGCAGCTCCCAAAGAGAGCGGGGGGGATACGAGCAGTACTTC. Residues: CASSSQRERGGYEQYF.